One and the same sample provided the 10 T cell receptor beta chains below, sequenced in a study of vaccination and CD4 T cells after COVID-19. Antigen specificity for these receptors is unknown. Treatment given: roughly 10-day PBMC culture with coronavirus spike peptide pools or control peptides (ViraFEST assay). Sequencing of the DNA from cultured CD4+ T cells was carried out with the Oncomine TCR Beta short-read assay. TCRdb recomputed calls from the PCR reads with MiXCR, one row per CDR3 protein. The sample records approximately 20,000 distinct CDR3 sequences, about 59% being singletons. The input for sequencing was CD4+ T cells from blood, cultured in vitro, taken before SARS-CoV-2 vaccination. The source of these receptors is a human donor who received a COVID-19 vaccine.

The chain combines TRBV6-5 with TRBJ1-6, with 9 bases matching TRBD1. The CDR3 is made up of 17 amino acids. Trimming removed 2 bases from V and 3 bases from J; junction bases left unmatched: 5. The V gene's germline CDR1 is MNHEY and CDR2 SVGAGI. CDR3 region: CASSYGGQGIYNSPLHF. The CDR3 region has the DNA TGTGCCAGCAGTTACGGGGGACAGGGCATCTATAATTCACCCCTCCACTTT.

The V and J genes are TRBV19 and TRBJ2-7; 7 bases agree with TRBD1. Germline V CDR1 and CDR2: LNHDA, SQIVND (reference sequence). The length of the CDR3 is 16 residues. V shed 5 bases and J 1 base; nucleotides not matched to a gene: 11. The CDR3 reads CASSSRTGDGSYEQYF. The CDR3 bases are TGTGCCAGTAGTTCCCGGACAGGTGACGGATCCTACGAGCAGTACTTC.

CDR3: CASSYSGRGGYTF. In nucleotides, the CDR3 is TGTGCCAGCAGTTACTCCGGCAGGGGCGGCTACACCTTC. The gene calls are TRBV6-5 and TRBJ1-2, with D perhaps TRBD1 (6 bases). Per germline, CDR1 MNHEY and CDR2 SVGAGI. Between the trimmed V and J ends, which lost 0 bases and 8 bases, there was a span of 10 bases. The CDR3 has 13 amino acids.

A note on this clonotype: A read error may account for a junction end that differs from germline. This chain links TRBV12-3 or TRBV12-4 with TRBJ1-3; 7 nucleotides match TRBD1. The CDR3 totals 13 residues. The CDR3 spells CAGRQGGGNTIYF. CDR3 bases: TGTGCCGGCAGACAGGGCGGAGGAAACACCATATATTTT.

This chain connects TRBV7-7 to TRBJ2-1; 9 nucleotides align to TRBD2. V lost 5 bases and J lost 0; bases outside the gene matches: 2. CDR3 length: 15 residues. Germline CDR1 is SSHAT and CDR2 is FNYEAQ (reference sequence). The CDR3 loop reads CASSAGLASYNEQFF. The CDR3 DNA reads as TGTGCCAGCAGCGCGGGACTAGCCTCCTACAATGAGCAGTTCTTC.

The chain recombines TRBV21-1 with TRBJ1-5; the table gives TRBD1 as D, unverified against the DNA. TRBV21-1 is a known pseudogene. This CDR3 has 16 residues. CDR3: CASRGTVNYSNQPQHF. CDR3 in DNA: TGTGCCAGCAGAGGGACAGTCAATTATAGCAATCAGCCCCAGCATTTT.

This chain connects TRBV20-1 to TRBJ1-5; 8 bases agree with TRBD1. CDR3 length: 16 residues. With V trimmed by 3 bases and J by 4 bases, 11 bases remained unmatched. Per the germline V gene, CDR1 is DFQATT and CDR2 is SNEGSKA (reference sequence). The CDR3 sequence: CSARGGQGGLNQPQHF. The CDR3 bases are TGCAGTGCTAGGGGAGGACAGGGTGGTTTGAATCAGCCCCAGCATTTT.

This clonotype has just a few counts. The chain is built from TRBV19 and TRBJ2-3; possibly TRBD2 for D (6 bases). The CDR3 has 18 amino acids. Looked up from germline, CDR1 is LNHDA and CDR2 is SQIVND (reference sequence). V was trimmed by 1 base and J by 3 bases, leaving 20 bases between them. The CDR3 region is CASSIGIGTHRRTDTQYF. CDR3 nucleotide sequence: TGTGCCAGTAGTATAGGAATTGGGACTCACCGGAGGACAGATACGCAGTATTTT.

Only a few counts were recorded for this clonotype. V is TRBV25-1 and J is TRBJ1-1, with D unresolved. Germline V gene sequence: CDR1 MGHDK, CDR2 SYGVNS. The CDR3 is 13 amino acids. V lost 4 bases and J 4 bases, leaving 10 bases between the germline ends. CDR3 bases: TGTGCCAGCAGTGCCCGAGGTGCCACTGAAGCTTTCTTT. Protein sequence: CASSARGATEAFF.

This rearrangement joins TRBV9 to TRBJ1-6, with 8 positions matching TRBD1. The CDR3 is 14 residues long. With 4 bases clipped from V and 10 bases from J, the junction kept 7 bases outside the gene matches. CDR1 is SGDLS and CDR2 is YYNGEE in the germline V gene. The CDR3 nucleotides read TGTGCCAGCAGCCCCCAGGGGGCGGAGTCACCCCTCCACTTT. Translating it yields CASSPQGAESPLHF.